The clone carrying this T cell receptor beta chain occurred a few times. Antigen: not known. The data derive from a study of beta chain features in type 1 diabetes. As for the study in general: Examination covered approximately 100 million sorted cells spanning all samples. Study-level results: A pattern of fewer insertions and more deletions at VDJ junctions was seen in type 1 diabetes patients. These data did not resolve whether HLA type affects TCRB rearrangement. TCRB CDR3s from Type 1 diabetes patients were moderately but significantly shorter in all four CD4+ subsets.

The investigators reverse transcribed all of the isolated RNA, so they sequenced expressed TCRB transcripts. Only in-frame clones appear in the TCRdb table, and some are missing; sequencing was by immunoSEQ multiplex PCR. The repertoire includes over 600,000 clones, roughly an eighth of them detected once, and 0.095% to 0.15% sits in the top ten. Germline V CDR1 and CDR2: SGDLS, YYNGEE. The CDR3 has 17 amino acids. The V gene lost 0 bases and the J gene lost 0 bases, with 13 bases spanning the gap. This sequence originates from a man aged 25 to 40 with type 1 diabetes. Sample: naive CD4+ T cells from blood. The chain uses TRBV9 and TRBJ2-1, with D perhaps assigned TRBD1 or TRBD2 (6 bases each). In DNA form, the CDR3 reads TGTGCCAGCAGCGTAGCCCGGAGGGGGAGCTCCTACAATGAGCAGTTCTTC. Protein sequence: CASSVARRGSSYNEQFF.